These T cell receptor beta chains were read from a single sample in a study of shared clonotypes between healthy human individuals. The table came from immunoSEQ multiplex PCR; TCRdb's copy has only in-frame clones and leaves some out. The table lists more than 2 million clones, 90% to 96% of them singletons. Material: naive CD4+ T cells sorted from blood. Receptors originate from a man aged 18 to 30 in good health. Each CDR3 is given with its conserved first and last residue. A D gene is named only where the DNA matches it firmly. Rows may omit the clone size; those that give it use once, few, many or a size class.

d_call: TRBD2; clone_size: .; j_call: TRBJ2-3; v_call: TRBV5-1; cdr3_aa: CASSIAGAGTDTQYF; cdr3_nt: TGCGCCAGCAGCATAGCGGGAGCCGGCACAGATACGCAGTATTTT
d_call: .; clone_size: .; j_call: TRBJ2-3; v_call: TRBV10-3; cdr3_aa: CAISERGLTTDTQYF; cdr3_nt: TGTGCCATCAGTGAGAGGGGGTTAACCACAGATACGCAGTATTTT
d_call: .; clone_size: .; j_call: TRBJ2-7; v_call: TRBV30; cdr3_aa: CAWKRDTYEQYF; cdr3_nt: TGTGCCTGGAAGCGGGACACTTACGAGCAGTACTTC
d_call: TRBD1; clone_size: .; j_call: TRBJ2-5; v_call: TRBV19; cdr3_aa: CASSPWDREETQYF; cdr3_nt: TGTGCCAGTAGTCCCTGGGACAGGGAAGAGACCCAGTACTTC
d_call: TRBD1; clone_size: once; j_call: TRBJ2-1; v_call: TRBV4-3; cdr3_aa: CASSQGDRGAYNEQFF; cdr3_nt: TGCGCCAGCAGCCAAGGGGACAGGGGGGCCTACAATGAGCAGTTCTTC
d_call: .; clone_size: .; j_call: TRBJ1-3; v_call: TRBV5-4; cdr3_aa: CASSYRTGVSGNTIYF; cdr3_nt: TGTGCCAGCAGCTACAGAACAGGAGTCTCTGGAAACACCATATATTTT
d_call: TRBD2; clone_size: .; j_call: TRBJ2-2; v_call: TRBV6-5; cdr3_aa: CASSYSGRVIGELFF; cdr3_nt: TGTGCCAGCAGTTACTCCGGGAGGGTAATCGGGGAGCTGTTTTTT
d_call: TRBD1; clone_size: .; j_call: TRBJ1-4; v_call: TRBV5-8; cdr3_aa: CASSMGQKPHNEKLFF; cdr3_nt: TGTGCCAGCAGCATGGGACAGAAACCACATAATGAAAAACTGTTTTTT
d_call: .; clone_size: .; j_call: TRBJ2-3; v_call: TRBV5-5; cdr3_aa: CASSRFGATDTQYF; cdr3_nt: TGTGCCAGCAGCCGGTTTGGAGCCACAGATACGCAGTATTTT
d_call: .; clone_size: .; j_call: TRBJ1-2; v_call: TRBV28; cdr3_aa: CASTDRGGGYGYTF; cdr3_nt: TGTGCCAGCACCGACCGCGGAGGTGGCTATGGCTACACCTTC
d_call: .; clone_size: .; j_call: TRBJ1-2; v_call: TRBV30; cdr3_aa: CAWSVSLFAAGAGYTF; cdr3_nt: TGTGCCTGGAGTGTATCTCTCTTTGCCGCGGGGGCTGGCTACACCTTC
d_call: TRBD1; clone_size: .; j_call: TRBJ1-5; v_call: TRBV19; cdr3_aa: CASSRQGDQPQHF; cdr3_nt: TGTGCCAGTAGCAGACAGGGTGACCAGCCCCAGCATTTT